This paragraph covers one T cell receptor beta chain sequence. A multiplex PCR was run with 60 Vbeta primers and 13 Jbeta primers. Clones were sequenced by immunoSEQ multiplex PCR, and TCRdb holds only the in-frame ones, with some missing. This table holds about 180,000 clones, around three quarters found once. The sample belongs to a study of cytomegalovirus exposure and HLA in healthy donors. The CDR3 spans 16 residues. V was clipped by 2 bases and J by 4 bases, with 14 bases between them. Germline CDR1 is SGHVS and CDR2 is FNYEAQ. The chain uses TRBV7-6 and TRBJ2-2, with a weak D call TRBD2 (5 bases). Material: PBMCs. The sequence was collected from a woman aged 25 to 45 in good health and CMV-seronegative. CDR3 residues: CASSLLAARGTGELFF. CDR3 coding DNA: TGTGCCAGCAGCTTATTGGCTGCACGGGGCACCGGGGAGCTGTTTTTT.